The following is a T cell receptor (beta chain) sequence with its context. Its antigen is undetermined. Sorting produced populations that all topped 95% purity. This sample is part of a study of beta chain features in type 1 diabetes. The CDR3 runs 12 residues. Per germline, CDR1 SGHAT and CDR2 FQNNGV. Trimming stripped 2 bases from V and 8 bases from J, with 7 bases between. Study-level points and caveats: A cDNA-based sequencing approach could over-represent cells with high TCR expression.

Since all of the isolated RNA was reverse transcribed, expressed TCRB transcripts were what got sequenced. TCRdb keeps only in-frame clones here, not all; method: immunoSEQ multiplex PCR. The top ten clones hold roughly 0.036% of a sample with under 450,000 clones, approximately 13% of them seen once. The sequenced material came from naive CD4+ T cells from blood. The clonotype comes from a man aged 30 to 39 in good health. V and J are TRBV11-2 and TRBJ2-1, with D possibly TRBD2 on 5 matching bases. CDR3 in amino acids: CASSLFSDEQFF. As DNA, the CDR3 is TGTGCCAGCAGCTTATTTAGCGATGAGCAGTTCTTC.